This T cell receptor beta chain came from a study of T-cell memory formation after mild COVID-19 (dated by TCRdb to about 2021). About the full investigation: TCR sequence clusters from the two donors were found to be largely donor specific. In two donors, T-cell clones that expanded and contracted after mild COVID-19 were tracked by sequencing TCRalpha and TCRbeta repertoires over time. Two young, previously healthy adult volunteers, one female and one male, were included in the cohort.

The investigation overall reported the following: Contracting CD4+ clones turned up mainly in the CM and EM memory subsets, whereas EMRA was where CD8+ clones were enriched. The study included only a couple of mild cases, and larger cohorts that include severe cases with pre-infection samples were judged to be necessary. Balanced CD4/CD8 phenotypes were observed for clones contracting from day 15 to 85, whereas a bias towards CD4+ was observed for a second wave of clones expanding from day 15 to 37. Some responding clones were detected in pre-infection memory, suggesting pre-existing cross-reactive memory T cells joined the SARS-CoV-2 response. SARS-CoV-2 specificity was not confirmed for the second-wave clones peaking on day 37.

Including the terminal cysteine and phenylalanine, the CDR3 comprises 15 residues. Left in the record is the CDR3 DNA by itself, 45 bases read in frame from the first base. Via the germline V gene, CDR1 is MNHEY and CDR2 SVGEGT. Deletion took 0 bases off V and 4 bases off J, with a span of 12 bases between the germline ends. TCRdb names Illumina NovaSeq 6000 as the instrument used. TCRalpha and TCRbeta cDNA libraries were constructed by 5'RACE with constant-segment primers, with sample barcodes and unique molecular identifiers being introduced. RNA was extracted from every sample with Trizol reagent. Libraries were amplified in two PCR steps, with a second sample barcode and Illumina TruSeq adapters added in the second step. Sequencing of the libraries was done on an Illumina NovaSeq, producing 2 x 150 bp paired-end reads. Concerning the study's data processing: The reads were demultiplexed and collapsed into UMI-guided consensus sequences using migec v1.2.7. Using mixcr v2.1.11, UMI consensuses were aligned to TRA and TRB V and J templates and then assembled into clonotypes. A clonotype was counted as expanded or contracted only when both edgeR and NoisET called the clonotype significant, with the noise models trained on biological replicates. For edgeR calls, the cutoffs were a false discovery rate-adjusted p below 0.01 and a log2 fold-change threshold of 1. As an exploratory analysis of dynamics, max-normalized trajectories of the 1000 most abundant clonotypes were examined with PCA combined with hierarchical clustering. Each responding clone was given a CD4 or CD8 phenotype based on the CD4+ and CD8+ repertoires, which had been sequenced separately. In-frame beta chains were kept once TCRdb had trimmed the public reads at Q25 with fastp and called clones with MiXCR. Rows are unified per CDR3 protein, each entry keeping the most common DNA and genes. The V and J calls, along with clone size, are taken from TCRdb and not from the paper's own processing. The sample table records 550,000 to 600,000 distinct CDR3 sequences; about 18% of these occur just once. The ten most abundant clones make up 8.1% of the sample.

PBMCs were isolated by Ficoll-Paque density gradient centrifugation. Remarks on this clonotype: Its antigen remains unidentified. No much larger clone exists at a distance of one base, and base qualities are not known.

The TCR sequence derives from an adult woman who had mild COVID-19 (a few samples of this study predate the infection). The sample titles of this study are shuffled in the database, so cell type and time point are left out; the donor was told from shared clones. The sequencing sample was made of PBMCs or a T cell subset sorted from them (not recorded which). The chain links TRBV6-2 or TRBV6-3 with TRBJ2-5; the D gene is perhaps TRBD1, from 6 matching bases. The DNA sequence is given as TGTGCCAGCAGTTACTCGAGCACAGGGAGAGAGACCCAGTACTTC. This translates into CASSYSSTGRETQYF.